One and the same sample provided the 2 T cell receptor beta chains below, sequenced in a study of blood T cell repertoires in COVID-19 (dated by TCRdb to 2018 to 2021). The library relied on the immunoSEQ multiplex PCR assay. TCRdb holds this immuneACCESS table with in-frame rearrangements only. Some clones are missing; in checked studies, unresolved V genes explain under half, and the rest has no known cause. The sample table lists roughly 380,000 clones, approximately 91% of them with a count of one. Clones ranked in the top ten supply roughly 1.6% of the sample. The sequencing input was peripheral blood. The receptor set was obtained from a woman in her thirties or forties with COVID-19, enrolled during active disease.

The sample holds one count of this clone. At one boundary the junction diverges from the germline segment, which might be a read error. The chain carries TRBV7-9 and TRBJ1-2; D is possibly TRBD1 (6 bases). The germline CDR1 and CDR2 sequences are SEHNR and FQNEAQ (reference sequence). The CDR3 is made up of 15 amino acids. This CDR3 reads CASSGVRDTFLGSLF. The CDR3 coding sequence is TGTGCCAGCTCCGGGGTTAGGGACACCTTTTTAGGATCCCTCTTC.

The chain couples TRBV7-2 to TRBJ2-7, with unresolved D. Germline V gene lookup returns CDR1 SGHTA and CDR2 FQGNSA. This CDR3 has 15 amino acids. Trimming shortened V by 2 bases and J by 7 bases, and 18 bases separated the two germline ends. In nucleotides, the CDR3 is TGTGCCAGCAGCTTAAGGTGGGCCGGAATTTTAGAGCAGTACTTC. Amino acid sequence: CASSLRWAGILEQYF.